Shown below are 27 T cell receptor beta chains from a single sample sequenced in a study of T cells in tuberculosis. The method was immunoSEQ multiplex PCR; TCRdb's version includes in-frame clones alone and lacks a portion of them. This table holds roughly 33,000 clones, roughly nine tenths found once. The sample consisted of PBMCs. The receptor set was obtained from a donor between 10 and 35 years old with latent tuberculosis or without tuberculosis infection.

The chain recombines TRBV7-2 with TRBJ2-1; 8 bases align to TRBD2. V was pared by 2 bases and J by 2 bases, with 5 bases of the junction left unmatched. Germline CDR1 and CDR2: SGHTA and FQGNSA. This CDR3 region has 16 residues. This CDR3 reads CASSLLAGLAYNEQFF. The CDR3 DNA reads TGTGCCAGCAGCTTATTGGCGGGACTAGCCTACAATGAGCAGTTCTTC.

V is TRBV29-1 and J is TRBJ2-7; TRBD2 aligns across 10 bases. Trimming cost V 4 bases and J 1 base; bases outside gene matches: 4. The germline V gene encodes CDR1 SQVTM and CDR2 ANQGSEA. The CDR3 has 14 residues. The DNA for the CDR3 is TGCAGCGTTGCTCTAGCGGGGGCATCCTACGAGCAGTACTTC. Residues: CSVALAGASYEQYF.

The V gene is TRBV15, the J gene TRBJ2-7; 8 bases are shared with TRBD2. Germline trimming cut 0 bases from V and 6 bases from J; bases unmatched to any gene: 7. CDR1 is LNHNV and CDR2 is YYDKDF in the germline V gene (reference sequence). This CDR3 region has 15 residues. Written as DNA, the CDR3 is TGTGCCACCAGCAGAGACCCAGCGCGGGAGGCCGAGCAGTACTTC. Its translation is CATSRDPAREAEQYF. The full variable domain, rest sourced from reference TRBV15 and TRBJ2-7, is DAMVIQNPRYQVTQFGKPVTLSCSQTLNHNVMYWYQQKSSQAPKLLFHYYDKDFNNEADTPDNFQSRRPNTSFCFLDIRSPGLGDTAMYLCATSRDPAREAEQYFGPGTRLTVT.

In this sample, this clone turned up once. This chain connects TRBV11-2 to TRBJ2-6; 10 positions match TRBD1. Trimming at V came to 0 bases and at J to 0 bases, leaving 8 bases not matched to a gene. The CDR3 contains 20 residues. Germline CDR1 reads SGHAT; CDR2 reads FQNNGV. CDR3 residues: CASSLDRTGGLFSGANVLTF. CDR3 sequence (DNA): TGTGCCAGCAGCTTAGATAGGACAGGGGGACTCTTCTCTGGGGCCAACGTCCTGACTTTC.

There are a few counts of this clone. V and J are TRBV28 and TRBJ1-2, with 7 positions matching TRBD1. V gave up 5 bases and J gave up 2 bases; unmatched junction bases: 5. This CDR3 is built from 14 residues. The germline gives CDR1 MDHEN, CDR2 SYDVKM. CDR3 sequence reads: CASSPLDRNYGYTF. The CDR3 bases are TGTGCCAGCAGTCCCCTGGACAGGAACTATGGCTACACCTTC.

This chain joins TRBV7-2 and TRBJ2-3; 8 bases match TRBD2. The length of the CDR3 is 16 residues. Trimming took 2 bases from V and 5 from J; bases not matched to a gene: 9. The germline V gene has CDR1 SGHTA and CDR2 FQGNSA. The DNA of the CDR3 is TGTGCCAGCAGCTTAATCGGGGGGGGCGTAGGAGATACGCAGTATTTT. This translates into CASSLIGGGVGDTQYF.

This clone was counted a single time. This chain uses TRBV28 with TRBJ2-1; TRBD1 might be the D (5 bases). The CDR3 length is 13 residues. The V end was cut by 9 bases, the J end by 1 base, with 10 bases between. Germline loops: CDR1 MDHEN, CDR2 SYDVKM. CDR3 sequence (DNA): TGTGCCAGTAAACCAGGGTCCTACAATGAGCAGTTCTTC. Residues: CASKPGSYNEQFF.

The chain joins TRBV9 to TRBJ1-3, with D tentatively TRBD1 (6 bases). CDR3 length: 16 amino acids. V was clipped by 0 bases and J by 0 bases, with 10 bases between them. Germline V gene sequence: CDR1 SGDLS, CDR2 YYNGEE. CDR3 in DNA: TGTGCCAGCAGCGTAGAGACAGGCCGCTCTGGAAACACCATATATTTT. It yields the protein CASSVETGRSGNTIYF.

This rearrangement joins TRBV4-3 to TRBJ1-2; 7 bases are shared with TRBD1. J lost 7 bases, V lost 3 bases, and 11 bases had no gene match. This CDR3 comprises 15 residues. The germline gives CDR1 LGHNA, CDR2 YSLEER. The CDR3: CASSHTPEGAGGYTF. The CDR3 bases are TGCGCCAGCAGCCACACCCCTGAGGGGGCAGGTGGCTACACCTTC.

This clone appeared a single time. In nucleotides, the CDR3 is TGTGCCAGCAGCTCTCCTACCGGGACTCCTCGCACAGATACGCAGTATTTT. This encodes CASSSPTGTPRTDTQYF. The V call is TRBV7-9, the J call TRBJ2-3; TRBD2 is a possible D gene (6 bases). The V and J ends lost 4 bases and 1 base respectively, with 18 bases between them. The V gene's germline CDR1 is SEHNR and CDR2 FQNEAQ (reference sequence). This CDR3 contains 17 residues.

On this clone itself: Relative to the germline gene, one junction end is altered; a read error may explain this. This sequence joins TRBV28 and TRBJ2-7; D is possibly TRBD1 (6 bases). Looked up from germline, CDR1 is MDHEN and CDR2 is SYDVKM. This CDR3 is built from 15 residues. In nucleotides, the CDR3 is TGTGCCAGCAGTTTAGGAGTGGGGACACTAGGGTCGGAAAACTTC. Amino acids: CASSLGVGTLGSENF.

The V and J genes are TRBV4-1 and TRBJ2-3; 9 positions agree with TRBD2. The junction had 7 bases not matched to a gene; V was cut back by 0 bases and J by 3 bases. CDR3 length equals 17 residues. Germline CDR1 MGHRA, CDR2 YSYEKL. CDR3 coding DNA: TGCGCCAGCAGCCAAGAAAGTCGACTAGCGGTTACAGATACGCAGTATTTT. It specifies CASSQESRLAVTDTQYF.

This chain links TRBV28 with TRBJ1-2; no firm D call. CDR3 length: 14 amino acids. V gave up 2 bases and J gave up 5 bases, with 12 bases separating them. Looked up from germline, CDR1 is MDHEN and CDR2 is SYDVKM. CDR3 residues: CASSLPKSTYGYTF. The DNA of the CDR3 is TGTGCCAGCAGTTTACCAAAGTCAACATATGGCTACACCTTC.

This chain uses TRBV5-4 with TRBJ2-7, with 14 positions matching TRBD2. CDR1 and CDR2 from the germline V gene are SGHNT and YYREEE (reference sequence). The junction had 6 bases not matched to a gene; V was cut back by 5 bases and J by 5 bases. There are 15 residues in the CDR3. The DNA for the CDR3 is TGTGCCAGCAGTGCCGGGACTAGCGGGAGCAACGAGCAGTACTTC. This codes for CASSAGTSGSNEQYF.

The CDR3 DNA follows: TGTGCCAGCAGCTTGGGTGGGGCGGCAAATGGAAACACCATATATTTT. Translated, it gives CASSLGGAANGNTIYF. This chain connects TRBV13 to TRBJ1-3; D is perhaps TRBD1 (5 bases). Trimming took off 3 bases at V and 3 bases at J, with 15 bases between the two ends. CDR1 and CDR2 (germline): PRHDT, FYEKMQ (reference sequence). The CDR3 loop spans 16 amino acids.

The gene calls are TRBV7-6 and TRBJ2-1, with TRBD2 matching 14 bases. Trimming at V came to 5 bases and at J to 0 bases, leaving 9 bases not matched to a gene. From germline, CDR1 is SGHVS and CDR2 FNYEAQ. The CDR3 sequence is 19 residues long. The CDR3 is CASSRGLAGGSLSYNEQFF. As DNA, the CDR3 is TGTGCCAGCAGCCGAGGACTAGCGGGAGGCTCACTCTCCTACAATGAGCAGTTCTTC.

The chain couples TRBV4-2 to TRBJ2-3; TRBD2 aligns across 14 bases. This CDR3 has 17 residues. The trim removed 4 bases at V and 2 bases at J, leaving 5 bases unmatched. Germline values: CDR1 LGHNA, CDR2 YNFKEQ. Written as DNA, the CDR3 is TGTGCCAGCAGCCGCCGACTAGCGGGAGGGATCACAGATACGCAGTATTTT. Translation gives CASSRRLAGGITDTQYF.

The rearrangement joins TRBV27 to TRBJ2-3, with D possibly being TRBD2 (6 bases). Per germline, CDR1 MNHEY and CDR2 SMNVEV (reference sequence). Trimming removed 3 bases from V and 0 bases from J, with 10 bases in between. This CDR3 is 15 amino acids long. CDR3 sequence reads: CASSFAGYSTDTQYF. The DNA of the CDR3 is TGTGCCAGCAGTTTCGCGGGGTACAGCACAGATACGCAGTATTTT.

The rearrangement joins TRBV7-2 to TRBJ2-1; TRBD2 is a possible D gene (7 bases). Trimming shortened V by 0 bases and J by 3 bases, and 15 bases separated the two germline ends. CDR1 and CDR2 (germline): SGHTA, FQGNSA. The CDR3 is 17 residues long. The CDR3 coding sequence is TGTGCCAGCAGCTTAGCGCCTCCGGGGGGCTTCTACAATGAGCAGTTCTTC. It is translated as CASSLAPPGGFYNEQFF.

This chain joins TRBV9 and TRBJ2-3; perhaps TRBD1 as D (5 bases). The V end lost 4 bases, the J end lost 6 bases, and 6 bases lay between the germline ends. The CDR3 totals 11 residues. In germline, CDR1 is SGDLS, CDR2 YYNGEE. The CDR3 bases are TGTGCCAGCAGCCCAGGGGATACGCAGTATTTT. It yields the protein CASSPGDTQYF.

The CDR3 nucleotides read TGTGCCAGCGAAGAAACTAGCGGGTCTAGCTCCTACGAGCAGTACTTC. Its translation: CASEETSGSSSYEQYF. The chain is built from TRBV28 and TRBJ2-7; 9 bases are a match to TRBD2. Germline V gene data show CDR1 as MDHEN and CDR2 as SYDVKM. With 8 bases clipped from V and 0 bases from J, the junction kept 11 bases outside the gene matches. This CDR3 is 16 amino acids long.

CDR3 in DNA: TGTGCCAGCAGCTATAGGGGGGAGACCCAGTACTTC. Translation gives CASSYRGETQYF. This chain uses TRBV11-2 with TRBJ2-5, with D perhaps TRBD1 (6 bases). The germline V gene has CDR1 SGHAT and CDR2 FQNNGV. The CDR3 totals 12 residues. The ends were cut back, 4 bases at V and 5 bases at J, with 8 bases in the middle.

The CDR3 spells CASSYDPHSSYEQYF. CDR3 coding DNA: TGTGCCAGCAGTTACGACCCACACAGCTCCTACGAGCAGTACTTC. V and J are TRBV6-5 and TRBJ2-7, with D unresolved. CDR1 and CDR2 (germline): MNHEY, SVGAGI. This CDR3 spans 15 amino acids. The V gene lost 2 bases and the J gene lost 0 bases, with 11 bases spanning the gap.

The chain carries TRBV5-1 and TRBJ2-7; D is undetermined. Deletions cut 2 bases from V and 3 bases from J, with 6 bases between. From germline, CDR1 is SGHRS and CDR2 YFSETQ. This CDR3 is 12 amino acids long. In DNA, the CDR3 is TGCGCCAGCAGCTTCCCAGACTACGAGCAGTACTTC. Residues: CASSFPDYEQYF.

The rearrangement links TRBV29-1 to TRBJ2-7; D may be TRBD2 (5 bases). Trimming took off 7 bases at V and 1 base at J, with 14 bases between the two ends. Germline V CDR1 and CDR2: SQVTM, ANQGSEA. This CDR3 has 13 residues. Written as DNA, the CDR3 is TGCAGCGCGGGTCAGGAGGATTCCTACGAGCAGTACTTC. Translating it yields CSAGQEDSYEQYF.

This clone was recorded once. The gene calls are TRBV5-1 and TRBJ2-3, with 10 bases lining up with TRBD1. V was pared by 4 bases and J by 6 bases, with 5 bases of the junction left unmatched. CDR1 and CDR2 from the germline V gene are SGHRS and YFSETQ. The CDR3 has 14 amino acids. The CDR3 sequence: CASSPGQGHDTQYF. CDR3 DNA: TGCGCCAGCAGCCCGGGACAGGGGCACGATACGCAGTATTTT.

The chain is built from TRBV29-1 and TRBJ2-6; D is uncertain. Trimming stripped 8 bases from V and 0 bases from J, with 8 bases between. The CDR3 contains 13 residues. The germline V gene has CDR1 SQVTM and CDR2 ANQGSEA. This CDR3 reads CSPGASGANVLTF. CDR3 in DNA: TGCAGCCCTGGAGCCTCTGGGGCCAACGTCCTGACTTTC.